These 3 T cell receptor beta chains were sequenced from one sample in a study of blood T cells in healthy people across ages. Alongside a J-beta primer mix, a sample-barcoded 5' primer served in a second PCR lasting about 7 to 12 cycles. TCRdb recomputed calls from the 5' RACE reads with MiXCR, one row per CDR3 protein. The data show 750,000 to 950,000 distinct CDR3 sequences, about 55% seen once. The sample consisted of blood. Every receptor here comes from a man older than 75 in good health.

This clonotype was observed many times. The chain employs TRBV14 and TRBJ2-6; D is uncertain. V lost 3 bases and J 3 bases, leaving 9 bases between the germline ends. From germline, CDR1 is SGHDN and CDR2 FVKESK. The CDR3 runs 15 residues. In nucleotides, the CDR3 is TGTGCCAGCAGCCATGCCCTAATTGGGGCCAACGTCCTGACTTTC. Protein: CASSHALIGANVLTF. Together with reference TRBV14 and TRBJ2-6, the CDR3 gives the full variable domain: EAGVTQFPSHSVIEKGQTVTLRCDPISGHDNLYWYRRVMGKEIKFLLHFVKESKQDESGMPNNRFLAERTGGTYSTLKVQPAELEDSGVYFCASSHALIGANVLTFGAGSRLTVL.

The table lists this clonotype with a few counts. The chain employs TRBV5-1 and TRBJ1-5; D might be TRBD1 (5 bases). There are 15 residues in the CDR3. Trimming removed 4 bases at V and 4 bases at J, with 15 bases between. Germline V CDR1 and CDR2: SGHRS, YFSETQ. The CDR3 is CASSPGVGRNQPQHF. CDR3 nucleotides: TGCGCCAGCAGCCCGGGGGTCGGCAGAAATCAGCCCCAGCATTTT.

This clonotype showed up just a few times. V and J are TRBV12-3 or TRBV12-4 and TRBJ2-6; D is unresolved. This CDR3 spans 11 amino acids. The CDR3 reads CGSSGANVLTF. CDR3 DNA: TGTGGGAGCTCTGGGGCCAACGTCCTGACTTTC.